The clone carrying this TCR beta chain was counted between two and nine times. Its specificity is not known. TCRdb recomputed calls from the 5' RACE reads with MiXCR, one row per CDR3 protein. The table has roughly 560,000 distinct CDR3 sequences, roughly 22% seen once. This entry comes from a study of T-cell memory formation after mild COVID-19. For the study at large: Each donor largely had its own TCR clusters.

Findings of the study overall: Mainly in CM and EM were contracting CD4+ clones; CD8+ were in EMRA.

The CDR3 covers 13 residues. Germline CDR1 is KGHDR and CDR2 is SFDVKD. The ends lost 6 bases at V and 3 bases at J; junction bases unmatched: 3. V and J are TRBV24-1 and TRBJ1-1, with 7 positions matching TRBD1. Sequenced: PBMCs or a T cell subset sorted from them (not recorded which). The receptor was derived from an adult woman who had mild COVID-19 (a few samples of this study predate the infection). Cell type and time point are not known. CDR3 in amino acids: CATSTRGDTEAFF. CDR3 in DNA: TGTGCCACCAGTACCAGGGGGGACACTGAAGCTTTCTTT.